This T cell receptor beta chain was retrieved from a study of T cells in women clearing cervical HPV infection. Clones were sequenced by immunoSEQ multiplex PCR, and TCRdb holds only the in-frame ones, with some missing. The ten most abundant clones cover approximately 1% of a sample with over 45,000 clones. CDR3 length: 15 amino acids. Germline V gives CDR1 MNHNS, CDR2 SASEGT. V lost 2 bases and J 6 bases, leaving 11 bases between the germline ends. With respect to this clone: The CDR3 goes on 3 residues after the read ends, and that part is filled in from the germline J gene.

The chain recombines TRBV6-1 with TRBJ1-6, with D maybe TRBD1 (5 bases). The sequenced material came from blood buffy coat. This receptor was obtained from a woman aged 18 to 75 with a cervical HPV16 infection that either progressed to CIN3+ or cleared (not recorded which). CDR3 sequence: CASSEFRDLNSPLHF. The sequenced CDR3 bases are TGTGCCAGCAGTGAATTCAGGGATCTTAATTCACCC.